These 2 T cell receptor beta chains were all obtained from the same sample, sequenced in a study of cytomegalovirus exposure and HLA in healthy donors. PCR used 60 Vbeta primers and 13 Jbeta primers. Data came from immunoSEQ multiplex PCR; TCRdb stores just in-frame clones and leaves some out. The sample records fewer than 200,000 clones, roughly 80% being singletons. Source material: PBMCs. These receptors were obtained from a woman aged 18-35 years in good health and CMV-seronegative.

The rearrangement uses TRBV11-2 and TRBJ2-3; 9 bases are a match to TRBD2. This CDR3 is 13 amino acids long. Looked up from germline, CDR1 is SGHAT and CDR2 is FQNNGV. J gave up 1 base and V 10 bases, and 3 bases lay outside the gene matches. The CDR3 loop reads CATRTSGTDTQYF. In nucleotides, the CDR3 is TGTGCCACCCGGACTAGCGGCACAGATACGCAGTATTTT. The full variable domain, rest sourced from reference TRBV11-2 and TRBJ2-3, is EAGVAQSPRYKIIEKRQSVAFWCNPISGHATLYWYQQILGQGPKLLIQFQNNGVVDDSQLPKDRFSAERLKGVDSTLKIQPAKLEDSAVYLCATRTSGTDTQYFGPGTRLTVL.

The CDR3 bases are TGCGCCAGCAGCTTGGCCTTCGCCGGGACTAGCGGAGACTACGAGCAGTACTTC. Translated: CASSLAFAGTSGDYEQYF. The chain couples TRBV5-1 to TRBJ2-7, with 11 bases lining up with TRBD2. The CDR3 is 18 amino acids. V was clipped by 0 bases and J by 3 bases; unmatched bases: 11. Per the germline V gene, CDR1 is SGHRS and CDR2 is YFSETQ.